This T cell receptor beta chain stems from a study of cytomegalovirus exposure and HLA in healthy donors. Primers for the PCR totalled 60 Vbeta and 13 Jbeta. The data were produced by immunoSEQ multiplex PCR, yet TCRdb's version contains in-frame clones alone and is incomplete. The sample records more than 130,000 clones, over 70% being singletons. Germline V gene data show CDR1 as SGHTA and CDR2 as FQGTGA. There are 13 residues in the CDR3. V gave up 3 bases and J gave up 7 bases, with 12 bases separating them. Source material: PBMCs. The chain links TRBV7-3 to TRBJ1-2; possibly TRBD1 for D (5 bases). This receptor was obtained from a male donor in good health and CMV-seronegative. The CDR3 DNA reads as TGTGCCAGCAGCTTTCAGGGCCAAGGTGGCTACACCTTC. Amino acid sequence: CASSFQGQGGYTF. Full variable domain (remainder filled in from reference TRBV7-3 and TRBJ1-2): GAGVSQTPSNKVTEKGKYVELRCDPISGHTALYWYRQSLGQGPEFLIYFQGTGAADDSGLPNDRFFAVRPEGSVSTLKIQRTERGDSAVYLCASSFQGQGGYTFGSGTRLTVV.